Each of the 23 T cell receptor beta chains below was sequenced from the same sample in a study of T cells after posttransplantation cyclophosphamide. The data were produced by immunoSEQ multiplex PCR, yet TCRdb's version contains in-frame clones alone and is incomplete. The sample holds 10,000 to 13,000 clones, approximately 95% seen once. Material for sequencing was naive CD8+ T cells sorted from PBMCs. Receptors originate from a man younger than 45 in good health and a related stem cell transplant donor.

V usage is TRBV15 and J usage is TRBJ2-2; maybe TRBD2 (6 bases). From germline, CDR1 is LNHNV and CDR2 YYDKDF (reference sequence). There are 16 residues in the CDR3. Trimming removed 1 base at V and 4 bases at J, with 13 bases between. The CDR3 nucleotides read TGTGCCACCAGCAGAGCAGGGCAGGGAGGCACCGGGGAGCTGTTTTTT. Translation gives CATSRAGQGGTGELFF.

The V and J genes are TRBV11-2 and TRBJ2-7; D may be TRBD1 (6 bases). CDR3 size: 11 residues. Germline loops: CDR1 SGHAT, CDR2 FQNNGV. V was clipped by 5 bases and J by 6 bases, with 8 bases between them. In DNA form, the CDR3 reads TGTGCCAGCAGCAAAGGGGGCGAGCAGTACTTC. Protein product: CASSKGGEQYF.

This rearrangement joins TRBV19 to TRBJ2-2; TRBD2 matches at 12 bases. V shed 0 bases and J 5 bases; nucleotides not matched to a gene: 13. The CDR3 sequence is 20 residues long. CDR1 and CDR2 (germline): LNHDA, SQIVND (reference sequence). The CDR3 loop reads CASSIDPTGLAGGPTGELFF. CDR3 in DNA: TGTGCCAGTAGTATAGATCCAACGGGTCTAGCGGGGGGGCCGACCGGGGAGCTGTTTTTT.

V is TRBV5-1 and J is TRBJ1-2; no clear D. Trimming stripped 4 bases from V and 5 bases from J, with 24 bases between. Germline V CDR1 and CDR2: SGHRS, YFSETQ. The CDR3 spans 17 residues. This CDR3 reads CASSPEGRIRGPYGYTF. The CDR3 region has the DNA TGCGCCAGCAGCCCGGAAGGGAGAATCCGTGGGCCTTATGGCTACACCTTC.

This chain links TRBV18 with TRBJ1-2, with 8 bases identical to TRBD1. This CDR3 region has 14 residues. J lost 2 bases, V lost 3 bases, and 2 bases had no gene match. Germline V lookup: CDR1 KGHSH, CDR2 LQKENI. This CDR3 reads CASSPGQGNYGYTF. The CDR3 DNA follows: TGTGCCAGCTCACCCGGACAGGGAAACTATGGCTACACCTTC.

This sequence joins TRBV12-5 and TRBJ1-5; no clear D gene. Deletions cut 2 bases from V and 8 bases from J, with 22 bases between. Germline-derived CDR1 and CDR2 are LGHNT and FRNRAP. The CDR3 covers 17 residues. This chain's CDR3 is CASGLLPSGLGEEPQHF. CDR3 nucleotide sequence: TGTGCTAGTGGTTTGCTTCCTTCCGGACTCGGAGAAGAGCCCCAGCATTTT.

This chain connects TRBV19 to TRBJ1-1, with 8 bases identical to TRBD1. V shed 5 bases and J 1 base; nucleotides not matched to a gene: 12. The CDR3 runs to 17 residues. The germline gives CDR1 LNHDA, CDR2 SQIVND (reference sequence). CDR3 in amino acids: CASSSGWQGASNTEAFF. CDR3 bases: TGTGCCAGTAGTTCGGGGTGGCAGGGGGCGTCGAACACTGAAGCTTTCTTT.

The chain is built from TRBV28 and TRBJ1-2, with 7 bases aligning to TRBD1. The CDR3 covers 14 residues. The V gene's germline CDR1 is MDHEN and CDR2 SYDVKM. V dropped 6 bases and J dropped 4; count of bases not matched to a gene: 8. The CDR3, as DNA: TGTGCCAGCAGACCTTCCGGACAGGCCTATGGCTACACCTTC. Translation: CASRPSGQAYGYTF.

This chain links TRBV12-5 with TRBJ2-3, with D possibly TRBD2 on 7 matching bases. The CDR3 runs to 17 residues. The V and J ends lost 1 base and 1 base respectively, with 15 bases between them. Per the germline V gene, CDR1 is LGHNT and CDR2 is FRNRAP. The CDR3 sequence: CASGLGWGGAGTDTQYF. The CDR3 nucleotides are TGTGCTAGTGGTTTGGGGTGGGGGGGCGCCGGCACAGATACGCAGTATTTT.

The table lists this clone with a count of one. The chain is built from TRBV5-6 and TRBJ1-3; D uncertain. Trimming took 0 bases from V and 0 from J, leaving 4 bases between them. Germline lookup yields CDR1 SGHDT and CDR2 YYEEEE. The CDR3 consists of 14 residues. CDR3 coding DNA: TGTGCCAGCAGCTTGGCCAACTCTGGAAACACCATATATTTT. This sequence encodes CASSLANSGNTIYF.

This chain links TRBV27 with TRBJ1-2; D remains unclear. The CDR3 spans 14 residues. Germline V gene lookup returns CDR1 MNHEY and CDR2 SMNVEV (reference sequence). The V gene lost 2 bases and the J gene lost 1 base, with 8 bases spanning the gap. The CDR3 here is CASSLGGLNYGYTF. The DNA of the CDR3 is TGTGCCAGCAGTTTAGGCGGACTTAACTATGGCTACACCTTC.

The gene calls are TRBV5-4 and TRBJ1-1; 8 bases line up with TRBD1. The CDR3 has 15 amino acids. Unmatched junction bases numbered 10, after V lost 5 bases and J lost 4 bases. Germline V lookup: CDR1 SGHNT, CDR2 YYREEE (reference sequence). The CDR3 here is CASRQWTGRGTEAFF. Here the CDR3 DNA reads TGTGCCAGCAGACAGTGGACAGGGCGGGGCACTGAAGCTTTCTTT.

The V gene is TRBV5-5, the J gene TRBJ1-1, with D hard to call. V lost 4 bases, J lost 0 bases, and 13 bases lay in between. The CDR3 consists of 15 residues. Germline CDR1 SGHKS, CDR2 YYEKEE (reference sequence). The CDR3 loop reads CASSPGFGMNTEAFF. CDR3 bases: TGTGCCAGCAGCCCCGGCTTCGGGATGAACACTGAAGCTTTCTTT.

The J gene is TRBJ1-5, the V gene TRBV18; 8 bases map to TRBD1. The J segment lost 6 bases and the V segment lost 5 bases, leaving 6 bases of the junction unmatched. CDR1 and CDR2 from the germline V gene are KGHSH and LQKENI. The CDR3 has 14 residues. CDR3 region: CASSSRGQGQPQHF. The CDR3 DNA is TGTGCCAGCTCATCCAGGGGGCAGGGTCAGCCCCAGCATTTT.

CDR3 nucleotide sequence: TGTGCCACCAGCAGCCCCGAGGCAAACGAGCAGTACTTC. Amino acids: CATSSPEANEQYF. The J gene is TRBJ2-7, the V gene TRBV15; no definite D call. This CDR3 region has 13 residues. Per the germline V gene, CDR1 is LNHNV and CDR2 is YYDKDF (reference sequence). V lost 3 bases, J lost 5 bases, and 11 bases lay in between.

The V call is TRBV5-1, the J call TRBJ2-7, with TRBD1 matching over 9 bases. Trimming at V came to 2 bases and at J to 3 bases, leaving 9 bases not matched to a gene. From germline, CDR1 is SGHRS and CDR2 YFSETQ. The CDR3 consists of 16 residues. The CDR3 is CASSFNPSTGGYEQYF. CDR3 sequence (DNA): TGCGCCAGCAGCTTTAACCCCTCGACAGGGGGCTACGAGCAGTACTTC.

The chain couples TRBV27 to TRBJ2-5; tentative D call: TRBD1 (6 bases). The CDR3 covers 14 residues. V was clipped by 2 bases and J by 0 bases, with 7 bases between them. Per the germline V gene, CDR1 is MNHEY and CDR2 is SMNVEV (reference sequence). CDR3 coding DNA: TGTGCCAGCAGTTTAAGGGGGTACCAAGAGACCCAGTACTTC. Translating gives CASSLRGYQETQYF.

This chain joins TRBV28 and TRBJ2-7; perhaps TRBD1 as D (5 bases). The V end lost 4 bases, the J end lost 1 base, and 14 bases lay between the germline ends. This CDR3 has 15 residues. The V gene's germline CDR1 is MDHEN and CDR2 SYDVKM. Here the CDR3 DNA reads TGTGCCAGCAGTTACGCAGGGTCTAGGTCCTACGAGCAGTACTTC. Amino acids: CASSYAGSRSYEQYF. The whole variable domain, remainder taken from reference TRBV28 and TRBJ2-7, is DVKVTQSSRYLVKRTGEKVFLECVQDMDHENMFWYRQDPGLGLRLIYFSYDVKMKEKGDIPEGYSVSREKKERFSLILESASTNQTSMYLCASSYAGSRSYEQYFGPGTRLTVT.

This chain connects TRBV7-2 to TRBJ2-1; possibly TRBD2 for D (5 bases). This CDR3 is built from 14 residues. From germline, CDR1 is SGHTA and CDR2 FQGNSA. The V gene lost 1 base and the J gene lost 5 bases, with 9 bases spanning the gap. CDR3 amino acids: CASSLGGNHNEQFF. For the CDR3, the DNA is TGTGCCAGCAGCTTAGGAGGGAACCACAATGAGCAGTTCTTC.

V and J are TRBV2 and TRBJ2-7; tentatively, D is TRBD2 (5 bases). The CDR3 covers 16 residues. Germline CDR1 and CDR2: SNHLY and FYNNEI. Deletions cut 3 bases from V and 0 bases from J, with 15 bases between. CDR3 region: CASSDKPGLSSYEQYF. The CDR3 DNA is TGTGCCAGCAGTGACAAACCGGGGTTAAGCTCCTACGAGCAGTACTTC.

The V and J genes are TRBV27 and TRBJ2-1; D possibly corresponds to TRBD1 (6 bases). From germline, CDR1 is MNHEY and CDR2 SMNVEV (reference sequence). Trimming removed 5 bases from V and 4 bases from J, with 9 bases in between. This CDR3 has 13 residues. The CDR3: CASSLGQYNEQFF. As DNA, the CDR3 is TGTGCCAGCAGTCTAGGACAGTACAATGAGCAGTTCTTC.

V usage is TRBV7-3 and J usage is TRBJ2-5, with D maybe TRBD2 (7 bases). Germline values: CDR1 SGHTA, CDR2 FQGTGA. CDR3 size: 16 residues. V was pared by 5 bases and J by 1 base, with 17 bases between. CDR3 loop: CASSLNAGALQETQYF. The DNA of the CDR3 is TGTGCCAGCAGCCTGAACGCGGGGGCCCTCCAAGAGACCCAGTACTTC. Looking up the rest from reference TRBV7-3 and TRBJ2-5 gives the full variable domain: GAGVSQTPSNKVTEKGKYVELRCDPISGHTALYWYRQSLGQGPEFLIYFQGTGAADDSGLPNDRFFAVRPEGSVSTLKIQRTERGDSAVYLCASSLNAGALQETQYFGPGTRLLVL.

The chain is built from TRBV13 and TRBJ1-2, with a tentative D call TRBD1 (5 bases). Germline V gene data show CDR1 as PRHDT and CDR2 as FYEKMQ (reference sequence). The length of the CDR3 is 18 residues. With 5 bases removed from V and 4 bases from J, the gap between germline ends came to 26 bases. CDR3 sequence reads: CASSTGPGGTGGSYGYTF. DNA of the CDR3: TGTGCCAGCAGCACCGGACCCGGCGGGACCGGGGGGAGCTATGGCTACACCTTC. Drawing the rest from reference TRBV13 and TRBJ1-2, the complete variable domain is AAGVIQSPRHLIKEKRETATLKCYPIPRHDTVYWYQQGPGQDPQFLISFYEKMQSDKGSIPDRFSAQQFSDYHSELNMSSLELGDSALYFCASSTGPGGTGGSYGYTFGSGTRLTVV.